The 12 T cell receptor beta chains given below trace back to one sample, sequenced in a study of siplizumab effects on memory and regulatory T cells. Clones were read by immunoSEQ multiplex PCR, and TCRdb kept only the in-frame ones, dropping some. The sample holds 60,000 to 80,000 clones, approximately 82% seen once. Sequences were obtained from memory CD4+ T cells sorted from blood. Source of these receptors: a human donor in good health.

A note on this clone: This sample includes further DNA sequences coding for the same CDR3. V usage is TRBV7-8 and J usage is TRBJ1-2; tentatively, D is TRBD1 (5 bases). CDR1 is SGHVS, CDR2 FQNEAQ, per germline. V was pared by 2 bases and J by 4 bases, with 14 bases between. The CDR3 totals 15 residues. The CDR3 loop is CASSLYQGFGYGYTF. CDR3 bases: TGTGCCAGCAGCTTATACCAGGGCTTTGGCTATGGCTACACCTTC.

The chain employs TRBV10-1 and TRBJ1-1; the D is unclear. CDR3 length: 13 amino acids. In germline, CDR1 is WNHNN, CDR2 SYGVQD (reference sequence). V lost 4 bases and J lost 2, with 8 bases in between. The DNA of the CDR3 is TGCGCCAGCAGTGCGGCAGTAAACACTGAAGCTTTCTTT. Translation gives CASSAAVNTEAFF.

This clone was observed a few times. V is TRBV7-2 and J is TRBJ2-5; D unclear. The CDR3 consists of 14 residues. Trimming stripped 3 bases from V and 1 base from J, with 9 bases between. Looked up from germline, CDR1 is SGHTA and CDR2 is FQGNSA. The CDR3 loop reads CASSFNSFQETQYF. CDR3 DNA: TGTGCCAGCAGCTTTAATAGCTTCCAAGAGACCCAGTACTTC.

CDR3 nucleotide sequence: TGTGCCAGCAGCTTAGACAGGTATGATCAGCCCCAGCATTTT. It translates to CASSLDRYDQPQHF. The genes are TRBV11-2 and TRBJ1-5, with D unresolved. CDR1 is SGHAT and CDR2 is FQNNGV in the germline V gene. With 0 bases removed from V and 5 bases from J, the gap between germline ends came to 8 bases. This CDR3 has 14 residues.

The rearrangement joins TRBV18 to TRBJ1-1, with TRBD1 identical over 7 bases. V was clipped by 0 bases and J by 0 bases; unmatched bases: 1. The CDR3 loop spans 15 amino acids. CDR1 and CDR2 (germline): KGHSH, LQKENI. Here the CDR3 reads CASSPPDRLNTEAFF. The DNA for the CDR3 is TGTGCCAGCTCACCACCGGACAGGCTGAACACTGAAGCTTTCTTT.

V gene TRBV5-1 combines with J gene TRBJ1-2; 8 nucleotides agree with TRBD1. V lost 4 bases and J lost 3; bases outside the gene matches: 5. The V gene's germline CDR1 is SGHRS and CDR2 YFSETQ. This CDR3 has 14 residues. CDR3 loop: CASSRIQGDYGYTF. The CDR3 DNA sequence: TGCGCCAGCAGCCGGATACAGGGGGACTATGGCTACACCTTC.

The CDR3 nucleotides are TGTGCCAGCAGTGAAGAGGACAGCAACTATGGCTACACCTTC. It codes for CASSEEDSNYGYTF. The V call is TRBV6-1, the J call TRBJ1-2, with a tentative D call TRBD1 (6 bases). The CDR3 has 14 residues. V lost 1 base and J lost 2, with 8 bases in between. Germline V gives CDR1 MNHNS, CDR2 SASEGT.

This sequence joins TRBV10-1 and TRBJ2-3, with a possible D match to TRBD2 (6 bases). The V gene's germline CDR1 is WNHNN and CDR2 SYGVQD (reference sequence). The V end was cut by 5 bases, the J end by 2 bases, with 14 bases between. The CDR3 length is 15 residues. CDR3 bases: TGCGCCAGCAGTTACAGGAGGGGCTACACAGATACGCAGTATTTT. Amino acids: CASSYRRGYTDTQYF.

The count of this clone is one. The chain combines TRBV7-9 with TRBJ1-5; no clear D. Trimming shortened V by 1 base and J by 1 base, and 5 bases separated the two germline ends. Germline-derived CDR1 and CDR2 are SEHNR and FQNEAQ (reference sequence). This CDR3 spans 14 amino acids. As DNA, the CDR3 is TGTGCCAGCAGCTTAGGGGTGAGCAATCAGCCCCAGCATTTT. Translated, it gives CASSLGVSNQPQHF.

This chain joins TRBV11-2 and TRBJ2-1, with D tentatively TRBD2 (6 bases). CDR1 is SGHAT, CDR2 FQNNGV, per germline. The CDR3 is 18 residues long. The V end was cut by 4 bases, the J end by 3 bases, with 22 bases between. In DNA, the CDR3 is TGTGCCAGCAGCTCACCCATTAACGCTAGCGCGAACTACAATGAGCAGTTCTTC. Its translation is CASSSPINASANYNEQFF.

The gene calls are TRBV6-6 and TRBJ1-2, with no clear D. The CDR3 length is 14 residues. CDR1 and CDR2 from the germline V gene are MNHNY and SVGAGI (reference sequence). Trimming removed 5 bases from V and 8 bases from J, with 18 bases in between. The DNA for the CDR3 is TGTGCCAGCAGTCCAACGACTACCCGGGGAGGCTACACCTTC. Protein sequence: CASSPTTTRGGYTF.

The V gene is TRBV27, the J gene TRBJ1-1; the D gene is possibly TRBD1 (6 bases). This CDR3 comprises 14 residues. Germline CDR1 reads MNHEY; CDR2 reads SMNVEV (reference sequence). V was pared by 8 bases and J by 1 base, with 14 bases between. As DNA, the CDR3 is TGTGCCAGCTGGTTAAAGGGGGGGAACACTGAAGCTTTCTTT. It encodes CASWLKGGNTEAFF.